The present T cell receptor beta chain was sequenced within a study of shared clonotypes between healthy human individuals. Only one count was recorded for this clone. As yet, its antigen is unknown. Authors' methods: ImmunoSEQ only sent back junction sequences with no quality scores, so filtering was done differently. Sequenced by immunoSEQ multiplex PCR; TCRdb stores in-frame clones only, minus some. V and J calls and clone size are as listed in that table; D and trimming were resolved from the DNA. The sample lists more than 2,000,000 clones; 90% to 95% were seen once. With 4 bases clipped from V and 8 bases from J, the junction kept 13 bases outside the gene matches. Per germline, CDR1 SGHRS and CDR2 YFSETQ. CDR3 size: 16 residues. Whole-study results and caveats: Relative to clonotypes present in all four donors, those not shared had lower generation probabilities.

The sample taken for sequencing was naive CD4+ T cells from PBMCs. Subset of the sample: CD45RA+ positively selected. The source of this sequence is a man in his late teens or twenties in good health. Some clones in this sample may be carry-over from other donors' samples. V and J are TRBV5-1 and TRBJ1-4; 8 bases agree with TRBD1. CDR3 sequence reads: CASSATGAGSNEKLFF. The CDR3 DNA is TGCGCCAGCAGCGCGACAGGGGCAGGGAGTAACGAAAAACTGTTTTTT.